Shown below are 7 T cell receptor beta chains from a single sample sequenced in a study of neurological immune-mediated disorders (dated by TCRdb to the late 2010s). Receptor amplification or capture employed 5' RACE. Sequencing was performed on an Illumina HiSeq 2500. TCRdb trimmed public reads at Q25 via fastp, called clones via MiXCR and kept in-frame beta chains. Duplicate CDR3 protein sequences are folded into a single record with the most common DNA and genes. For this sample there are tens of thousands of distinct CDR3 sequences; approximately 12% appear just once. The top ten constitute more than 9.5% of the sample. Per the publication, the time point label means: longitudinal time-point 3. The sample comprised PBMCs. These receptors all stem from a man aged 25 to 45 in good health.

This clonotype was observed at least ten times. The J gene is TRBJ1-2, the V gene TRBV19, with 7 nucleotides matching TRBD1. CDR1 LNHDA and CDR2 SQIVND come from the germline V gene (reference sequence). The CDR3 loop spans 13 amino acids. Trimming removed 7 bases from V and 2 bases from J; junction bases left unmatched: 4. In DNA form, the CDR3 reads TGTGCCAGTAACGGACAGGTCAACTATGGCTACACCTTC. This encodes CASNGQVNYGYTF.

This clonotype was recorded at least ten times. V gene TRBV29-1 combines with J gene TRBJ1-2; 8 bases are a match to TRBD1. J gave up 8 bases and V 4 bases, and 12 bases lay outside the gene matches. Per the germline V gene, CDR1 is SQVTM and CDR2 is ANQGSEA. The CDR3 runs to 14 residues. The CDR3 DNA is TGCAGCGTTGGGACCGCGGCGACAGGGGACGGCTACACCTTC. Protein: CSVGTAATGDGYTF.

This clonotype was seen many times. This sequence joins TRBV15 and TRBJ2-3, with a possible D match to TRBD2 (6 bases). This CDR3 comprises 16 residues. Germline-derived CDR1 and CDR2 are LNHNV and YYDKDF (reference sequence). Trimming left V 0 bases short and J 6 bases short, with 16 bases between. This CDR3 is CATSREAGGMVDTQYF. The DNA for the CDR3 is TGTGCCACCAGCAGAGAAGCTGGCGGGATGGTGGATACGCAGTATTTT.

This rearrangement joins TRBV7-3 to TRBJ1-6, with D unclear. This CDR3 spans 14 amino acids. Trimming left V 5 bases short and J 6 bases short, with 11 bases between. In germline, CDR1 is SGHTA, CDR2 FQGTGA. For the CDR3, the DNA is TGTGCCAGCAGCCTCAATGAGCCTAATTCACCCCTCCACTTT. Its translation is CASSLNEPNSPLHF.

This clonotype was seen ten or more times. The V and J genes are TRBV7-3 and TRBJ1-2; possibly TRBD1 for D (5 bases). Germline values: CDR1 SGHTA, CDR2 FQGTGA. Trimming removed 1 base at V and 4 bases at J, with 7 bases between. The length of the CDR3 is 13 residues. The CDR3 is CASSLNTGYGYTF. The CDR3 DNA reads TGTGCCAGCAGCTTAAATACAGGCTATGGCTACACCTTC.

This clonotype was counted ten times or more. The rearrangement joins TRBV5-1 to TRBJ2-5; 9 bases agree with TRBD1. CDR1 is SGHRS, CDR2 YFSETQ, per germline. The length of the CDR3 is 16 residues. J lost 4 bases, V lost 0 bases, and 7 bases had no gene match. CDR3: CASSLVNTGGGETQYF. The CDR3 coding sequence is TGCGCCAGCAGCTTGGTAAACACAGGGGGCGGAGAGACCCAGTACTTC.

The genes are TRBV7-2 and TRBJ2-5, with TRBD2 as a possible D gene (5 bases). Germline assignment: CDR1 SGHTA and CDR2 FQGNSA. This CDR3 comprises 14 residues. Deletions cut 1 base from V and 3 bases from J, with 9 bases between. The DNA of the CDR3 is TGTGCCAGCAGCTTAGTAGGACTGAAAGAGACCCAGTACTTC. It yields the protein CASSLVGLKETQYF.